This section outlines one T cell receptor beta chain sequence together with its context. Seattle participants joined during active infection and were tracked over time. J gave up 0 bases and V 4 bases, and 16 bases lay outside the gene matches. The CDR3 loop spans 20 amino acids. Germline-derived CDR1 and CDR2 are SSHAT and FNYEAQ (reference sequence). The data derive from a study of blood T cell repertoires in COVID-19. Authors' processing steps: Nucleated cell counts were estimated from reference gene primer amplification. This table comes from immunoSEQ multiplex PCR, and its TCRdb copy is limited to in-frame clones, with some not included. D and trimming come from the DNA, and the V and J calls and clone size come from that table. The sample contains roughly 130,000 clones, less than 90% of which appear only once.

The genes are TRBV7-7 and TRBJ2-3, with 10 positions matching TRBD1. This TCR derives from a human donor with COVID-19, enrolled during active disease. The donor label of this sample is uncertain. The specimen sequenced was peripheral blood. This chain's CDR3 is CASSYGASGTGVPSTDTQYF. DNA for the CDR3: TGTGCCAGCAGCTACGGAGCGTCCGGGACAGGGGTTCCTAGCACAGATACGCAGTATTTT.